These 31 T cell receptor beta chains share one sample of origin, sequenced in a study of T cells after posttransplantation cyclophosphamide. Treatment was busulfan-fludarabine conditioning, a marrow graft, and cyclophosphamide on days +3 and +4. TCRdb's table, derived via immunoSEQ multiplex PCR, lists solely in-frame clones and lacks some. The sample shows just over 6,500 clones, approximately 80% of them seen only once. The sample here was PBMCs, taken after allogeneic stem cell transplant with posttransplant cyclophosphamide. The receptors come from a female patient aged 45 to 65 who received an allogeneic stem cell transplant from a related donor, was CMV-positive, and had no GVHD. These T cells may partly come from the graft donor.

The chain joins TRBV11-2 to TRBJ2-2; a weak D match, TRBD1 (5 bases). V was clipped by 5 bases and J by 4 bases, with 14 bases between them. The germline V gene encodes CDR1 SGHAT and CDR2 FQNNGV. The CDR3 covers 15 residues. The DNA of the CDR3 is TGTGCCAGCAGCATGGCCGGACACATCACCGGGGAGCTGTTTTTT. Amino acids: CASSMAGHITGELFF. The full variable domain, in which reference TRBV11-2 and TRBJ2-2 provide the parts outside the CDR3, is EAGVAQSPRYKIIEKRQSVAFWCNPISGHATLYWYQQILGQGPKLLIQFQNNGVVDDSQLPKDRFSAERLKGVDSTLKIQPAKLEDSAVYLCASSMAGHITGELFFGEGSRLTVL.

Only a few counts were recorded for this clone. The chain couples TRBV28 to TRBJ1-1; D is possibly TRBD1 (5 bases). Germline CDR1 is MDHEN and CDR2 is SYDVKM. V lost 3 bases to trimming and J lost 1 base, with 9 bases between them. The CDR3 covers 14 residues. The CDR3 DNA follows: TGTGCCAGCAGTTTTTTGGGGGGGAACACTGAAGCTTTCTTT. Translation: CASSFLGGNTEAFF.

V gene TRBV5-1 combines with J gene TRBJ2-3; no clear D gene. The CDR3 length is 16 residues. Germline assignment: CDR1 SGHRS and CDR2 YFSETQ. Trimming removed 4 bases at V and 0 bases at J, with 15 bases between. The chain's CDR3 is CASSPLRSPSTDTQYF. CDR3 in DNA: TGCGCCAGCAGCCCCTTACGTAGTCCGAGCACAGATACGCAGTATTTT.

This clone was seen more than once but under ten times. The chain uses TRBV20-1 and TRBJ2-7; D is perhaps TRBD1 (6 bases). The germline CDR1 and CDR2 sequences are DFQATT and SNEGSKA (reference sequence). This CDR3 has 11 residues. V was clipped by 2 bases and J by 4 bases, with 6 bases between them. The CDR3 loop is CSARTGYEQYF. CDR3 DNA: TGCAGTGCTAGAACAGGGTACGAGCAGTACTTC.

This chain uses TRBV10-1 with TRBJ2-5; D is possibly TRBD2 (6 bases). The CDR3 runs to 14 residues. Trimming took 2 bases from V and 3 from J, leaving 10 bases between them. The germline CDR1 and CDR2 sequences are WNHNN and SYGVQD (reference sequence). As DNA, the CDR3 is TGCGCCAGCAGTGAGGGAGGGGTAGAAGAGACCCAGTACTTC. This gives the protein CASSEGGVEETQYF.

The sample holds one count of this clone. This CDR3 is CASSLEWDNYNEQFF. The CDR3 DNA follows: TGTGCCAGCAGCTTAGAATGGGACAACTACAATGAGCAGTTCTTC. The chain is built from TRBV7-2 and TRBJ2-1, with a tentative D call TRBD1 (6 bases). Trimming stripped 1 base from V and 3 bases from J, with 10 bases between. Germline V CDR1 and CDR2: SGHTA, FQGNSA. The CDR3 runs to 15 residues.

V is TRBV5-5 and J is TRBJ1-3; D remains unclear. Germline V gene data show CDR1 as SGHKS and CDR2 as YYEKEE (reference sequence). V dropped 0 bases and J dropped 0 bases, with 10 bases sitting between them. The CDR3 covers 16 residues. The CDR3 DNA follows: TGTGCCAGCAGCTTGGAACGGGTATTCTCTGGAAACACCATATATTTT. This sequence encodes CASSLERVFSGNTIYF.

Concerning this clone itself: This CDR3 fails to terminate in the conserved phenylalanine or tryptophan, so it likely reflects a read error. The limits of the CDR3 on the DNA are not certain, so only TCRdb's listed CDR3 is given. The V and J genes are TRBV7-9 and TRBJ2-7; TRBD2 was called by the table and not checked on the DNA. The CDR3 adds up to 11 amino acids, both ends counted. Germline V CDR1 and CDR2: SEHNR, FQNEAQ (reference sequence). This CDR3 reads CASSLEGDYLL.

V is TRBV19 and J is TRBJ2-7; D perhaps matches TRBD1 (6 bases). The length of the CDR3 is 13 residues. Germline values: CDR1 LNHDA, CDR2 SQIVND (reference sequence). V lost 5 bases and J lost 3, with 11 bases in between. The DNA of the CDR3 is TGTGCCAGTAGTCCAGACAGGAACTACGAGCAGTACTTC. It encodes CASSPDRNYEQYF.

The chain links TRBV11-3 to TRBJ2-1, with D unclear. The germline CDR1 and CDR2 sequences are SGHNT and YENEEA. The CDR3 consists of 16 residues. V lost 4 bases and J 0 bases, leaving 13 bases between the germline ends. CDR3 protein: CASSSNGAVSYNEQFF. CDR3 nucleotides: TGTGCCAGCAGCTCAAACGGCGCGGTCTCCTACAATGAGCAGTTCTTC.

A few counts support this clone. The chain is built from TRBV5-8 and TRBJ2-2, with D perhaps matching TRBD2 (7 bases). Germline-derived CDR1 and CDR2 are SGHTS and YDEGEE. Trimming left V 4 bases short and J 1 base short, with 20 bases between. The CDR3 consists of 18 residues. CDR3 region: CASSPGPRAGQNTGELFF. CDR3 coding DNA: TGTGCCAGCAGCCCCGGTCCGAGAGCGGGACAGAACACCGGGGAGCTGTTTTTT.

This rearrangement joins TRBV6-1 to TRBJ2-3; D may be TRBD2 (5 bases). The germline V gene encodes CDR1 MNHNS and CDR2 SASEGT. This CDR3 has 13 residues. V was trimmed by 7 bases and J by 0 bases, leaving 8 bases between them. CDR3 DNA sequence: TGTGCCAGCACAGACTACAGCACAGATACGCAGTATTTT. It is translated as CASTDYSTDTQYF.

This rearrangement joins TRBV7-3 to TRBJ2-7; 8 nucleotides match TRBD2. This CDR3 is 15 amino acids long. Germline lookup yields CDR1 SGHTA and CDR2 FQGTGA. V lost 4 bases and J lost 3; bases outside the gene matches: 8. In DNA form, the CDR3 reads TGTGCCAGCAGCTACGGGGGGGGAGGGATCTACGAGCAGTACTTC. Its translation: CASSYGGGGIYEQYF.

The rearrangement links TRBV14 to TRBJ2-7; no clear D gene. The CDR3 extends over 12 amino acids. From germline, CDR1 is SGHDN and CDR2 FVKESK. Trimming pared 4 bases from V and 2 bases from J, leaving 6 bases between. The CDR3 loop is CASSPRTYEQYF. As DNA, the CDR3 is TGTGCCAGCAGCCCTAGGACCTACGAGCAGTACTTC.

The rearrangement uses TRBV7-8 and TRBJ2-1; 7 bases are a match to TRBD2. V lost 1 base and J lost 9; bases outside the gene matches: 9. This CDR3 region has 15 residues. The germline V gene has CDR1 SGHVS and CDR2 FQNEAQ. CDR3: CASSLGGSGLVEQFF. The CDR3 coding sequence is TGTGCCAGCAGCTTAGGCGGGAGTGGGCTTGTTGAGCAGTTCTTC.

The chain joins TRBV7-6 to TRBJ1-1, with no clear D. Deletions cut 5 bases from V and 0 bases from J, with 7 bases between. Germline CDR1 SGHVS, CDR2 FNYEAQ. This CDR3 has 13 residues. The CDR3 coding sequence is TGTGCCAGCAGCCCCCAGATGAACACTGAAGCTTTCTTT. Residues: CASSPQMNTEAFF. The full variable domain, its missing parts supplied by reference TRBV7-6 and TRBJ1-1, is GAGVSQSPRYKVTKRGQDVALRCDPISGHVSLYWYRQALGQGPEFLTYFNYEAQQDKSGLPNDRFSAERPEGSISTLTIQRTEQRDSAMYRCASSPQMNTEAFFGQGTRLTVV.

This sequence joins TRBV5-1 and TRBJ2-1; D is perhaps TRBD2 (5 bases). V was pared by 6 bases and J by 0 bases, with 10 bases between. The CDR3 sequence is 14 residues long. Germline CDR1 is SGHRS and CDR2 is YFSETQ. The CDR3 DNA is TGCGCCAGCACTCTAGCAAACTCCTACAATGAGCAGTTCTTC. Translated, it gives CASTLANSYNEQFF.

The gene calls are TRBV10-3 and TRBJ2-7, with a tentative D call TRBD2 (5 bases). The length of the CDR3 is 16 residues. Trimming stripped 0 bases from V and 2 bases from J, with 14 bases between. CDR1 and CDR2 (germline): ENHRY, SYGVKD. The CDR3 DNA reads TGTGCCATCAGTGAGTCGTCGAGGAGGATCCCCTACGAGCAGTACTTC. Encoded protein: CAISESSRRIPYEQYF.

The chain links TRBV7-8 to TRBJ1-3; D is uncertain. V lost 5 bases to trimming and J lost 0 bases, with 17 bases between them. The CDR3 consists of 17 residues. Germline-derived CDR1 and CDR2 are SGHVS and FQNEAQ. The CDR3 spells CASSPIRRKSSGNTIYF. CDR3 in DNA: TGTGCCAGCAGCCCCATCCGCAGGAAGAGCTCTGGAAACACCATATATTTT.

This clone was detected only a few times. The V and J genes are TRBV7-9 and TRBJ1-2; TRBD1 might be the D (6 bases). Trimming removed 1 base from V and 7 bases from J, with 13 bases in between. CDR1 and CDR2 from the germline V gene are SEHNR and FQNEAQ (reference sequence). The CDR3 consists of 14 residues. CDR3 loop: CASSLGAGVSGYTF. For the CDR3, the DNA is TGTGCCAGCAGCTTAGGTGCAGGGGTGAGTGGCTACACCTTC.

This chain links TRBV10-2 with TRBJ1-1; 7 bases map to TRBD1. The trim removed 2 bases at V and 0 bases at J, leaving 3 bases unmatched. Germline V gene data show CDR1 as WSHSY and CDR2 as SAAADI. CDR3 length: 15 amino acids. The CDR3 loop reads CASSEPDRMNTEAFF. CDR3 sequence (DNA): TGCGCCAGCAGTGAGCCGGACAGGATGAACACTGAAGCTTTCTTT.

V gene TRBV5-1 combines with J gene TRBJ1-2, with D maybe TRBD1 (6 bases). V shed 4 bases and J shed 3 bases, with 19 bases lying between them. Per germline, CDR1 SGHRS and CDR2 YFSETQ. CDR3 size: 16 residues. The CDR3 DNA is TGCGCCAGCAGCGAGAAGGGGGGGGGCGCCGACTATGGCTACACCTTC. Protein sequence: CASSEKGGGADYGYTF.

This chain joins TRBV5-1 and TRBJ2-7; 7 positions match TRBD1. The germline CDR1 and CDR2 sequences are SGHRS and YFSETQ. CDR3 size: 12 residues. The trim removed 4 bases at V and 6 bases at J, leaving 4 bases unmatched. The CDR3 is CASSETGVEQYF. DNA of the CDR3: TGCGCCAGCAGCGAAACAGGGGTCGAGCAGTACTTC.

V usage is TRBV29-1 and J usage is TRBJ2-7; maybe TRBD2 (5 bases). V was clipped by 4 bases and J by 4 bases, with 11 bases between them. The length of the CDR3 is 12 residues. From germline, CDR1 is SQVTM and CDR2 ANQGSEA. CDR3 in DNA: TGCAGCGTTGGGGAGCGGATGTACGAGCAGTACTTC. Translating it yields CSVGERMYEQYF.

The chain links TRBV5-1 to TRBJ1-6; D perhaps matches TRBD1 (5 bases). Germline V gene data show CDR1 as SGHRS and CDR2 as YFSETQ. Trimming removed 2 bases from V and 6 bases from J, with 21 bases in between. The CDR3 loop spans 18 amino acids. CDR3 nucleotide sequence: TGCGCCAGCAGCTTTGGAGGGTCCCAGGGCGGGGGTAATTCACCCCTCCACTTT. Encoded protein: CASSFGGSQGGGNSPLHF.

The rearrangement uses TRBV13 and TRBJ1-1; 9 bases agree with TRBD1. This CDR3 is built from 14 residues. Germline V gene data show CDR1 as PRHDT and CDR2 as FYEKMQ (reference sequence). V dropped 5 bases and J dropped 7; count of bases not matched to a gene: 8. The CDR3 region has the DNA TGTGCCAGCAGCCCCCCACAGGGGGCAAGTGAAGCTTTCTTT. Its translation: CASSPPQGASEAFF.

The V and J genes are TRBV2 and TRBJ2-7; 7 positions agree with TRBD2. V lost 10 bases, J lost 0 bases, and 6 bases stayed unmatched. Per the germline V gene, CDR1 is SNHLY and CDR2 is FYNNEI. This CDR3 is 13 amino acids long. The CDR3: CATNGGFSYEQYF. In DNA form, the CDR3 reads TGTGCCACCAACGGGGGGTTCTCCTACGAGCAGTACTTC.

The V and J genes are TRBV6-1 and TRBJ1-6; D ambiguous. V was clipped by 0 bases and J by 9 bases, with 6 bases between them. The V gene's germline CDR1 is MNHNS and CDR2 SASEGT. The CDR3 spans 13 residues. Here the CDR3 DNA reads TGTGCCAGCAGTGAAGCGACGGGTTCACCCCTCCACTTT. Translation gives CASSEATGSPLHF.

The CDR3 DNA sequence: TGTGCCAGTATTGGGGGACAGGGGGTCCGCAATCAGCCCCAGCATTTT. Translating it yields CASIGGQGVRNQPQHF. The chain links TRBV19 to TRBJ1-5; 11 nucleotides match TRBD1. V was pared by 7 bases and J by 2 bases, with 7 bases of the junction left unmatched. Looked up from germline, CDR1 is LNHDA and CDR2 is SQIVND (reference sequence). CDR3 size: 16 residues.

This chain joins TRBV14 and TRBJ1-2; TRBD1 agrees at 7 bases. The CDR3 is made up of 15 amino acids. The trim removed 5 bases at V and 8 bases at J, leaving 14 bases unmatched. Germline V gives CDR1 SGHDN, CDR2 FVKESK. The CDR3 DNA reads TGTGCCAGCAGCGCCCGACAGGGTACGGGGGAGGGCTACACCTTC. This translates into CASSARQGTGEGYTF. The full variable domain, in which reference TRBV14 and TRBJ1-2 provide the parts outside the CDR3, is EAGVTQFPSHSVIEKGQTVTLRCDPISGHDNLYWYRRVMGKEIKFLLHFVKESKQDESGMPNNRFLAERTGGTYSTLKVQPAELEDSGVYFCASSARQGTGEGYTFGSGTRLTVV.

CDR3 in amino acids: CASSYGREYGYTF. In nucleotides, the CDR3 is TGTGCCAGCAGCTACGGCAGGGAATATGGCTACACCTTC. The V call is TRBV5-6, the J call TRBJ1-2; D is possibly TRBD1 (5 bases). This CDR3 has 13 residues. Per the germline V gene, CDR1 is SGHDT and CDR2 is YYEEEE. Trimming shortened V by 3 bases and J by 5 bases, and 11 bases separated the two germline ends.